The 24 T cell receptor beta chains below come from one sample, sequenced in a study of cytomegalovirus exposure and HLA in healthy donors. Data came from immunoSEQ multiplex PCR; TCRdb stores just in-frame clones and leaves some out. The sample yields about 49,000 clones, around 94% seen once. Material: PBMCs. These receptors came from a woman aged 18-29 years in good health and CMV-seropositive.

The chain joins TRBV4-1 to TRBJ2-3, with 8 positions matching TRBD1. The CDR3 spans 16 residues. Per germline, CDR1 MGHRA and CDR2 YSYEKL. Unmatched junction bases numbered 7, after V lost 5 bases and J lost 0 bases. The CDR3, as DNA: TGCGCCAGCAGCGAGCAGGGGGCGAGTAGCACAGATACGCAGTATTTT. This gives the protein CASSEQGASSTDTQYF.

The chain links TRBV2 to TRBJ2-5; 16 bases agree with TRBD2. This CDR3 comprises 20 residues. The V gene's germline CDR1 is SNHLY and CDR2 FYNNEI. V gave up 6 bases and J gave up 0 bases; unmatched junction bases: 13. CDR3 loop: CASRGILGLAGGKYQETQYF. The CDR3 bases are TGTGCCAGCAGGGGAATCTTGGGACTAGCGGGAGGGAAGTACCAAGAGACCCAGTACTTC. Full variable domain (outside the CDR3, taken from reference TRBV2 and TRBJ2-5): EPEVTQTPSHQVTQMGQEVILRCVPISNHLYFYWYRQILGQKVEFLVSFYNNEISEKSEIFDDQFSVERPDGSNFTLKIRSTKLEDSAMYFCASRGILGLAGGKYQETQYFGPGTRLLVL.

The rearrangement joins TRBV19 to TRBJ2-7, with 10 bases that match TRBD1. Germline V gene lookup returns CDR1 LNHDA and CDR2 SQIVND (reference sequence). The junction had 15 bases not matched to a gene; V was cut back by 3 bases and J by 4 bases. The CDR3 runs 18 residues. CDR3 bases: TGTGCCAGTAGTATTAGGAGACAGGGGGCGAACCTCAAGTACGAGCAGTACTTC. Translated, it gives CASSIRRQGANLKYEQYF.

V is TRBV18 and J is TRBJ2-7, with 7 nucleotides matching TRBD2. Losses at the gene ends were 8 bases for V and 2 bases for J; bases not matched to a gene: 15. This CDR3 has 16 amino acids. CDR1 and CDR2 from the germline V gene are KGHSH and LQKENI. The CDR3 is CASRSLLGDYPYEQYF. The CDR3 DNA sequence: TGTGCCAGCCGATCGCTTCTCGGGGACTACCCCTACGAGCAGTACTTC.

CDR3 sequence: CASSLGLAGGRDTQYF. The CDR3 nucleotides are TGCGCCAGCAGCCTCGGGCTAGCGGGAGGAAGAGATACGCAGTATTTT. V is TRBV4-3 and J is TRBJ2-3; 11 bases line up with TRBD2. There are 16 residues in the CDR3. Unmatched junction bases numbered 8, after V lost 4 bases and J lost 5 bases. Germline CDR1 reads LGHNA; CDR2 reads YSLEER.

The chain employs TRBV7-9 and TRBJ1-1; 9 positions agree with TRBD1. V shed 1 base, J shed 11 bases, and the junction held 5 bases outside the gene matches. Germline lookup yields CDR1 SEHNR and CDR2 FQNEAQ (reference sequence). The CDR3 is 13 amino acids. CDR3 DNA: TGTGCCAGCAGCTTAGATACAGGGGGCTGGGCTTTCTTT. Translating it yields CASSLDTGGWAFF.

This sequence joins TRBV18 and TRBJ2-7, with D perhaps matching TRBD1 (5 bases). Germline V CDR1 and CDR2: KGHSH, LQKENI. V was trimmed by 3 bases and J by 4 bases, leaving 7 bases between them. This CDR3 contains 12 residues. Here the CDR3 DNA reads TGTGCCAGCTCACCGACAGAATACGAGCAGTACTTC. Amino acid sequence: CASSPTEYEQYF. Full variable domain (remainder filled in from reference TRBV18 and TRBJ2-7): NAGVMQNPRHLVRRRGQEARLRCSPMKGHSHVYWYRQLPEEGLKFMVYLQKENIIDESGMPKERFSAEFPKEGPSILRIQQVVRGDSAAYFCASSPTEYEQYFGPGTRLTVT.

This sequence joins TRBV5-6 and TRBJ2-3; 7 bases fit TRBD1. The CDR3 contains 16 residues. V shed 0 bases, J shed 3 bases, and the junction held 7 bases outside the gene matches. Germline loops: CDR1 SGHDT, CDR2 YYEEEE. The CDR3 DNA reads TGTGCCAGCAGCTTGGGCGACAGGGCTGGTACAGATACGCAGTATTTT. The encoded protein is CASSLGDRAGTDTQYF. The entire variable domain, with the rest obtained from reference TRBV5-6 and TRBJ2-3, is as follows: DAGVTQSPTHLIKTRGQQVTLRCSPKSGHDTVSWYQQALGQGPQFIFQYYEEEERQRGNFPDRFSGHQFPNYSSELNVNALLLGDSALYLCASSLGDRAGTDTQYFGPGTRLTVL.

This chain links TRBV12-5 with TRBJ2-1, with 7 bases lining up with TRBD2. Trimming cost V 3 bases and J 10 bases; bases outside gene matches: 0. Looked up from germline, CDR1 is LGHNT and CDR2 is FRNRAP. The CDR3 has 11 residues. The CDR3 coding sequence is TGTGCTAGTGGTTTAGCGGGAGAGCAGTTCTTC. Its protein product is CASGLAGEQFF.

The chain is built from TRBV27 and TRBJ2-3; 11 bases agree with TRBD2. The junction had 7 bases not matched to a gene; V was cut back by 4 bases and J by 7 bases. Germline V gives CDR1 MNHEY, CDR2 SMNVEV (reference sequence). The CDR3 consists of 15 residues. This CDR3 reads CASSSSTSGSYTQYF. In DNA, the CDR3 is TGTGCCAGCAGTTCTAGTACTAGCGGGAGTTATACGCAGTATTTT.

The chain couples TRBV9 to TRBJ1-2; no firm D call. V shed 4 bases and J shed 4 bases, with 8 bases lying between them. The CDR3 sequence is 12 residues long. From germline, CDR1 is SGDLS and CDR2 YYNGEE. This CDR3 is CASSPSGYGYTF. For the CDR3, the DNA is TGTGCCAGCAGCCCCAGCGGCTATGGCTACACCTTC.

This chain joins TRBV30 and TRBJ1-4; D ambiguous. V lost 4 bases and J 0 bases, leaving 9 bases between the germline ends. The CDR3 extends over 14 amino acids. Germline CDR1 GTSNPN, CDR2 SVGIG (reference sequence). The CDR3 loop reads CAWKGDPTNEKLFF. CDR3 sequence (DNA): TGTGCCTGGAAAGGAGACCCAACTAATGAAAAACTGTTTTTT.

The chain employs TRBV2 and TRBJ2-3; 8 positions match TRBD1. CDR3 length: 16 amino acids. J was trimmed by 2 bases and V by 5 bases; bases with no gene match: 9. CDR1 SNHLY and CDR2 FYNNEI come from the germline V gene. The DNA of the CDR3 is TGTGCCAGCAGTCAACTCGGGACAGGCCCCACAGATACGCAGTATTTT. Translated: CASSQLGTGPTDTQYF.

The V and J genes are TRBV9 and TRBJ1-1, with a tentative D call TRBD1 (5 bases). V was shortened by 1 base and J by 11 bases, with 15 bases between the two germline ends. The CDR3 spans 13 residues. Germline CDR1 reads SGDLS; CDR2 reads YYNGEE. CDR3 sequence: CASSVTGDSEAFF. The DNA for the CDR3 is TGTGCCAGCAGCGTAACGGGGGACTCCGAGGCTTTCTTT.

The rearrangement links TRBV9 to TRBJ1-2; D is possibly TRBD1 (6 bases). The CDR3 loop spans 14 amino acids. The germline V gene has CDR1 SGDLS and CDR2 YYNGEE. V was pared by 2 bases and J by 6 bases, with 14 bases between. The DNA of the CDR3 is TGTGCCAGCAGCGTGGGGGGGCATAGGGATGGCTACACCTTC. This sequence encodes CASSVGGHRDGYTF.

CDR3 DNA sequence: TGTGCCAGCAGCTTAACAGGACCAGGGGGGGAGCTGTTTTTT. Amino acid sequence: CASSLTGPGGELFF. The V gene is TRBV7-3, the J gene TRBJ2-2; D perhaps matches TRBD1 (5 bases). The CDR3 runs 14 residues. The germline V gene encodes CDR1 SGHTA and CDR2 FQGTGA. V lost 0 bases and J lost 8, with 10 bases in between.

The CDR3 sequence: CASSLVQGTNQPQHF. The DNA for the CDR3 is TGTGCCAGCAGCTTAGTGCAGGGAACTAATCAGCCCCAGCATTTT. This chain joins TRBV7-2 and TRBJ1-5; D might be TRBD1 (5 bases). Germline CDR1 reads SGHTA; CDR2 reads FQGNSA. The CDR3 contains 15 residues. V was cut by 1 base and J by 4 bases, with 11 bases left in between.

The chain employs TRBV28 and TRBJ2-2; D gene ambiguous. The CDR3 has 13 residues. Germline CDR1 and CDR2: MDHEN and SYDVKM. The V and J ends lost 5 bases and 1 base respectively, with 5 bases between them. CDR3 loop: CASSAVNTGELFF. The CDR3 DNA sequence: TGTGCCAGCAGTGCAGTGAACACCGGGGAGCTGTTTTTT.

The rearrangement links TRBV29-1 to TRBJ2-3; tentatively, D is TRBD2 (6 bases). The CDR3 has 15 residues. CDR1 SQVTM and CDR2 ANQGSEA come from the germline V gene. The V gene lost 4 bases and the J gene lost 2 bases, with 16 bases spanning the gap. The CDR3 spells CSVAGGIQSTDTQYF. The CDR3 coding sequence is TGCAGCGTTGCTGGCGGGATCCAATCCACAGATACGCAGTATTTT.

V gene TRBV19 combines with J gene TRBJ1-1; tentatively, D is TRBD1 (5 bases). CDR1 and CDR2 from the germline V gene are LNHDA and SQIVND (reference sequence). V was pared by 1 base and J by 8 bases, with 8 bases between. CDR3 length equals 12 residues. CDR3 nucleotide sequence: TGTGCCAGTAGTATAGGGGGCTTAGAAGCTTTCTTT. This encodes CASSIGGLEAFF.

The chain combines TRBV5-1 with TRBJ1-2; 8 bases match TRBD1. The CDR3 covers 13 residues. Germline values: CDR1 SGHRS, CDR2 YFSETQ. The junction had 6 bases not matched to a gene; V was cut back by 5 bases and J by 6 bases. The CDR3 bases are TGCGCCAGCAGTGGACAGGGCGTCAATGGCTACACCTTC. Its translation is CASSGQGVNGYTF.

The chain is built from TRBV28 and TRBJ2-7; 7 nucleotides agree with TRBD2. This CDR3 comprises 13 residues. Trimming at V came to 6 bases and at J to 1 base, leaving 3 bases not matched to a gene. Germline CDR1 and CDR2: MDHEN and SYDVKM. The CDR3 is CASSRTSSYEQYF. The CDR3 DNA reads TGTGCCAGCAGCCGGACTAGTTCCTACGAGCAGTACTTC.

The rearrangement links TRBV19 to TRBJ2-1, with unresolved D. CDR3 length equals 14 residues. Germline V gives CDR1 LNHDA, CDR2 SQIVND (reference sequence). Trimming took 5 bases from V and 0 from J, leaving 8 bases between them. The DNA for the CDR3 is TGTGCCAGTAGTCCCACCAGCTCCTACAATGAGCAGTTCTTC. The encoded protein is CASSPTSSYNEQFF.

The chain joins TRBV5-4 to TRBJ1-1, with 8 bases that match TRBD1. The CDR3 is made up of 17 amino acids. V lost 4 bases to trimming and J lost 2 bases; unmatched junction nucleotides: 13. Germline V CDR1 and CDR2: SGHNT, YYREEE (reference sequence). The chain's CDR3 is CASSIPGQGAGNTEAFF. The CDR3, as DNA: TGTGCCAGCAGCATCCCGGGGCAGGGGGCAGGAAACACTGAAGCTTTCTTT.